This entry describes one TCR beta chain. This clone was recorded once. The antigen this receptor binds is unknown. No base quality information exists; no much larger clone differs at one position. The data are from a study of OX40 agonist ivuxolimab in advanced cancers. With regard to the full study: Ivuxolimab was a fully human IgG2 agonistic monoclonal antibody targeting the costimulatory receptor OX40 (CD134). Of the approximately 54 dose-escalation patients, hepatocellular carcinoma was present in 19, melanoma in around 15, renal cell carcinoma in 9 and head and neck cancer in 9. Peripheral TCRbeta sequencing aimed to test whether ivuxolimab altered TCR sequence diversity and caused clonal T-cell expansion. The paper covers the monotherapy dose-escalation part of the phase I ivuxolimab trial, which included N of about 56 patients. Partial responses were achieved by three dose-escalation patients, of whom one had hepatocellular carcinoma and two had cutaneous melanoma. Patients were allowed to have had prior anti-PD-1, anti-PD-L1 or anti-CTLA-4 therapy, and 40% of the dose-escalation patients had been treated with checkpoint inhibitors. Intravenous ivuxolimab was administered to patients every 2 weeks at six dose levels: 0.01, 0.1, 0.3, 1.5, 3 and 10 mg/kg. In the dose-escalation cohort, over 65% of patients were male, and the mean age was roughly 60 years, with a range of about 23 to 90. Results the study describes overall, beyond this receptor: Antigen specificity was not determined for the clonally expanded peripheral T cells. Low levels of normalized T-cell clonal expansion were also seen in some patients who did not respond. On average, CD8+ T cells showed more expanded clones than CD4+ T cells after ivuxolimab. At doses of 0.1 to 3.0 mg/kg, clonal expansion of both CD4+ and CD8+ T cells in blood was seen between baseline and week 6. In partial responders in the 0.1-3.0 mg/kg groups, normalized peripheral clonal expansion was found to be among the lowest, especially among CD8+ T cells.

Genomic DNA was isolated from the sorted cells so that the TCRbeta CDR3 region could be sequenced. The immunoSEQ Assay was used for sequencing of TCRbeta CDR3 regions. This immuneACCESS table, as held by TCRdb, lists in-frame sequences with V and J called but not all clones. Of the missing ones, under half trace to an unresolved V gene in checked studies; the others have no known cause. For this sample there are approximately 94,000 clones; roughly 90% appear just once. More than 3% of the sample comes from the top ten. The germline V gene sets CDR1 to MGHRA and CDR2 to YSYEKL. The CDR3 starts with the cysteine, ends with the phenylalanine, and has 15 residues. The read is trimmed to its CDR3 DNA, 45 bases read in frame from base 1. V drops 1 base and J drops 6 bases, leaving 13 bases in between. The trial excluded patients who had a history of autoimmune disease or were on systemic immunosuppression. Peripheral blood for TCR sequencing was collected from all dose cohorts at baseline, on cycle 4 day 1, and on cycle 7 day 1. The samples were taken from a phase I, first-in-human, multicenter, open-label dose-escalation trial of ivuxolimab. Adults with locally advanced or metastatic melanoma, renal cell carcinoma, hepatocellular carcinoma or head and neck squamous cell carcinoma were enrolled in the trial. Before TCR sequencing, CD4+ and CD8+ T cells were separately sorted from peripheral blood.

The receptor was isolated from an adult with an advanced solid tumor such as melanoma, head and neck, liver or kidney cancer. This specimen consisted of CD4+ or CD8+ T cells sorted from blood, obtained in a trial of the OX40 agonist ivuxolimab. The rearrangement combines TRBV4-1 with TRBJ2-4, with the D gene not confidently named. The sequence in DNA is TGCGCCAGCAGCCAAGCCATGCTACTTGGAAACATTCAGTACTTC. This encodes CASSQAMLLGNIQYF.